These T cell receptor beta chains were read from a single sample in a study of blood T cell repertoires in COVID-19. This table comes from immunoSEQ multiplex PCR, and its TCRdb copy is limited to in-frame clones, with some not included. In the table there are approximately 220,000 clones, roughly 84% of which are singletons. Sequenced sample: peripheral blood. These receptors came from a woman in her thirties who had recovered from COVID-19. The conserved cysteine and the conserved F or W are not part of the CDR3 here.

V gene: TRBV7-9
CDR3 protein: ASSPAGDTQY

V gene: TRBV28
CDR3 protein: ASSSSGTNNEQF

V gene: TRBV2
CDR3 protein: ASSPWPGNTIY

V gene: TRBV30
CDR3 protein: AWSRGLSYEQY

V gene: TRBV19
CDR3 protein: ASSPRQSGANVLT

V gene: TRBV6-4
CDR3 protein: ASSDWTGEKDPYQETQY

V gene: TRBV3-1/TRBV3-2
CDR3 protein: ASSPGQGFVSEQY

V gene: TRBV5-1
CDR3 protein: ASSLTSGTGTSLLEQY

V gene: TRBV28
CDR3 protein: ASSLLERGQGVRDTEAF

V gene: TRBV11-2
CDR3 protein: AVAKGQGYEQY

V gene: TRBV2
CDR3 protein: ASSEGLAGGNEQF

V gene: TRBV7-9
CDR3 protein: ASSAPRVGTGGGEQF

V gene: TRBV5-1
CDR3 protein: ASSTTGKEQY

V gene: TRBV29-1
CDR3 protein: SVDLAGGTDTQY

V gene: TRBV10-3
CDR3 protein: AINPGQGSATQY

V gene: TRBV11-2
CDR3 protein: ASGLDQGIYNEQF

V gene: TRBV18
CDR3 protein: ASSPQGPAYEQY

V gene: TRBV6-5
CDR3 protein: ASRGLAGGANEQF

V gene: TRBV19
CDR3 protein: ASSGTSGDVEQY

V gene: TRBV7-9
CDR3 protein: ASSRGTVSNTEAF

V gene: TRBV14
CDR3 protein: ASSQAQGGTEAF

V gene: TRBV3-1/TRBV3-2
CDR3 protein: ASSQDAGSYEQY

V gene: TRBV27
CDR3 protein: ASSFWGRPSHEQY

V gene: TRBV2
CDR3 protein: ASSSQGTGANVLT

V gene: TRBV27
CDR3 protein: ASLGTGTRRGEQY

V gene: TRBV27
CDR3 protein: ASRRTSGSYEQY

V gene: TRBV3-1/TRBV3-2
CDR3 protein: ASSQDAWRKSYEQY

V gene: TRBV7-9
CDR3 protein: ASSLQLLAGDEQY

V gene: TRBV24-1
CDR3 protein: ATSPEGYGYT

V gene: TRBV9
CDR3 protein: ASSEAAQGYSPLH

V gene: TRBV11-3
CDR3 protein: ARGGLQSKKDTEAF

V gene: TRBV9
CDR3 protein: ASATGTGQLPLH

V gene: TRBV27
CDR3 protein: ASRTQGTDTQY

V gene: TRBV19
CDR3 protein: ASSIMWESRQTQY

V gene: TRBV5-4
CDR3 protein: ASSSPGLRAEQF

V gene: TRBV4-1
CDR3 protein: ASSDHRGPT

V gene: TRBV25-1
CDR3 protein: ASSGGGHNRKETQY

V gene: TRBV27
CDR3 protein: ASSTSGTRNYGYT

V gene: TRBV9
CDR3 protein: ASSVHGTGTYEQY

V gene: TRBV27
CDR3 protein: ASSYRTEEY

V gene: TRBV11-3
CDR3 protein: ASSPQGLGELF

V gene: TRBV5-4
CDR3 protein: ASSPKTSGDNEQF

V gene: TRBV27
CDR3 protein: ASSLAGLVGYEQY

V gene: TRBV4-1
CDR3 protein: ASSSRTSGPYQETQY

V gene: TRBV28
CDR3 protein: ASREHGNEKLF

V gene: TRBV12-3/TRBV12-4
CDR3 protein: ASTLEGGGYT

V gene: TRBV2
CDR3 protein: ASREIPDTQY

V gene: TRBV6-5
CDR3 protein: ASSYSSGPEAF

V gene: TRBV15
CDR3 protein: ATSRDPGQSSYEQY